This TCR beta chain was identified in a study of Graves' ophthalmopathy and Graves' hyperthyroidism. Whole-study findings and limits: Discrimination between ophthalmopathy and stable hyperthyroidism by a 13-signature model showed 87.88% sensitivity and 70% to 82% specificity.

Germline V lookup: CDR1 LGHDT, CDR2 YNNKEL (reference sequence). Trimming left V 2 bases short and J 3 bases short, with 11 bases between. There are 14 residues in the CDR3. TCR beta CDR3 regions were amplified from RNA transcripts. The library came from an HTBI-primed first-round RT-PCR and a second-round multiplex PCR. Each CDR3 protein gets one entry after TCRdb re-called the multiplex PCR reads with MiXCR. The profile shows 600,000 to 700,000 distinct CDR3 sequences, just over 40% of them singletons. As to this clonotype: Antigen: not known.

Material: peripheral blood. The receptor's source is an adult man with Graves' ophthalmopathy. The rearrangement uses TRBV3-1 and TRBJ2-7; no clear D gene. The DNA of the CDR3 is TGTGCCAGCAGCCAACTTACAGCCAACTACGAGCAGTACTTC. It translates to CASSQLTANYEQYF.